The 30 T cell receptor beta chains below all came from one sample that was sequenced in a study of cytomegalovirus exposure and HLA in healthy donors. The PCR ran on 60 Vbeta and 13 Jbeta primers. Generated by immunoSEQ multiplex PCR, the TCRdb table keeps only in-frame clones and is missing some. The sample comprises 120,000 or so clones, around 80% of which are singletons, and over 0.2% rests with the top ten. The sequenced sample consisted of PBMCs. These receptors all stem from a man in his fifties or sixties in good health and CMV-seronegative.

The chain has TRBV10-2 and TRBJ2-7, with TRBD2 matching over 9 bases. CDR1 WSHSY and CDR2 SAAADI come from the germline V gene. CDR3 length equals 14 residues. V was clipped by 9 bases and J by 5 bases; unmatched bases: 11. Here the CDR3 reads CASQPPSGMHEQYF. In nucleotides, the CDR3 is TGCGCCAGTCAACCCCCTAGCGGGATGCACGAGCAGTACTTC.

V is TRBV27 and J is TRBJ1-1; 9 bases are a match to TRBD1. This CDR3 spans 15 amino acids. Per the germline V gene, CDR1 is MNHEY and CDR2 is SMNVEV (reference sequence). V was pared by 5 bases and J by 7 bases, with 11 bases of the junction left unmatched. The CDR3 coding sequence is TGTGCCAGCAGTCCTTCCCGGGACAGGGAGGATGAAGCTTTCTTT. Amino acids: CASSPSRDREDEAFF.

The rearrangement joins TRBV18 to TRBJ1-4; 7 bases agree with TRBD1. The CDR3 is made up of 14 amino acids. V was clipped by 3 bases and J by 7 bases; unmatched bases: 5. Germline V gene sequence: CDR1 KGHSH, CDR2 LQKENI. DNA for the CDR3: TGTGCCAGCTCACCGTCCGGGACAGCTGAAAAACTGTTTTTT. Translated: CASSPSGTAEKLFF.

This clone was picked up one time. The chain has TRBV5-1 and TRBJ2-5, with D tentatively TRBD2 (5 bases). From germline, CDR1 is SGHRS and CDR2 YFSETQ. Trimming left V 0 bases short and J 5 bases short, with 20 bases between. This CDR3 region has 17 residues. CDR3 in amino acids: CASSLARSTTGFETQYF. The DNA of the CDR3 is TGCGCCAGCAGCTTGGCTCGATCGACTACCGGTTTTGAGACCCAGTACTTC.

This clone showed up just a few times. The CDR3 is CASSLSGQSTDTQYF. Written as DNA, the CDR3 is TGCGCCAGCAGCCTTAGCGGGCAAAGCACAGATACGCAGTATTTT. V and J are TRBV4-3 and TRBJ2-3; 7 positions match TRBD2. Germline CDR1 is LGHNA and CDR2 is YSLEER. The CDR3 length is 15 residues. The V segment lost 4 bases and the J segment 0 bases; nucleotides outside the gene matches: 4.

V is TRBV7-9 and J is TRBJ1-2, with a weak D call TRBD1 (6 bases). The CDR3 spans 12 residues. Germline lookup yields CDR1 SEHNR and CDR2 FQNEAQ (reference sequence). V dropped 5 bases and J dropped 9 bases, with 13 bases sitting between them. CDR3 loop: CASSTRQDSYTF. The CDR3 DNA sequence: TGTGCCAGCAGCACAAGACAGGACAGCTACACCTTC.

The V call is TRBV6-6, the J call TRBJ1-2, with 7 bases fitting TRBD1. Germline-derived CDR1 and CDR2 are MNHNY and SVGAGI (reference sequence). CDR3 length equals 15 residues. V dropped 5 bases and J dropped 7; count of bases not matched to a gene: 13. The CDR3 reads CASSAPGQSISGYTF. CDR3 nucleotides: TGTGCCAGCAGTGCACCGGGACAGAGTATATCTGGCTACACCTTC.

DNA for the CDR3: TGTGCCAGTACCCCCCCGGGGAGGAACACCGGGGAGCTGTTTTTT. Protein: CASTPPGRNTGELFF. The chain employs TRBV19 and TRBJ2-2; the D gene is possibly TRBD2 (5 bases). Germline V CDR1 and CDR2: LNHDA, SQIVND (reference sequence). V was shortened by 7 bases and J by 1 base, with 13 bases between the two germline ends. The CDR3 has 15 amino acids.

This chain connects TRBV5-8 to TRBJ1-6; TRBD1 might be the D (6 bases). The CDR3 consists of 14 residues. Germline CDR1 and CDR2: SGHTS and YDEGEE. Trimming left V 4 bases short and J 4 bases short, with 9 bases between. Written as DNA, the CDR3 is TGTGCCAGCAGCGGCAGGGGATATAATTCACCCCTCCACTTT. Translated, it gives CASSGRGYNSPLHF.

The rearrangement joins TRBV7-3 to TRBJ2-5; D gene uncertain. Germline-derived CDR1 and CDR2 are SGHTA and FQGTGA. V dropped 5 bases and J dropped 5 bases, with 15 bases sitting between them. This CDR3 spans 14 amino acids. This CDR3 reads CASSLVSRGETQYF. The CDR3 DNA is TGTGCCAGCAGCCTAGTCAGTCGTGGGGAGACCCAGTACTTC.

As regards this clone: Other nucleotide sequences from this sample produce the same CDR3. The J gene is TRBJ2-4, the V gene TRBV7-2, with D maybe TRBD2 (5 bases). Between the trimmed V and J ends, which lost 3 bases and 1 base, there was a span of 13 bases. This CDR3 is 16 amino acids long. Germline CDR1 reads SGHTA; CDR2 reads FQGNSA. The CDR3 DNA is TGTGCCAGCAGCTTGTGGCACCCGGGGGCCAAAAACATTCAGTACTTC. Its translation is CASSLWHPGAKNIQYF.

This clone occurred a few times. The chain combines TRBV4-2 with TRBJ2-7; D is possibly TRBD2 (6 bases). Germline V gives CDR1 LGHNA, CDR2 YNFKEQ. V was trimmed by 2 bases and J by 6 bases, leaving 17 bases between them. The CDR3 totals 15 residues. CDR3 protein: CASSQSGGVGFEQYF. The CDR3 DNA reads as TGTGCCAGCAGCCAATCCGGCGGGGTAGGTTTCGAGCAGTACTTC.

This chain links TRBV6-1 with TRBJ2-4; 8 nucleotides match TRBD1. The CDR3 has 17 residues. Germline V gives CDR1 MNHNS, CDR2 SASEGT. Losses at the gene ends were 3 bases for V and 0 bases for J; bases not matched to a gene: 7. CDR3 sequence (DNA): TGTGCCAGCAGTGAGAGGACAGGGCCTGTAGCCAAAAACATTCAGTACTTC. Translating gives CASSERTGPVAKNIQYF.

The chain uses TRBV28 and TRBJ1-4; D possibly corresponds to TRBD1 (5 bases). The CDR3 runs 13 residues. Trimming pared 5 bases from V and 5 bases from J, leaving 9 bases between. Germline V CDR1 and CDR2: MDHEN, SYDVKM. The CDR3 DNA reads TGTGCCAGCAGTCTTGACAGAAATGAAAAACTGTTTTTT. Encoded protein: CASSLDRNEKLFF.

The chain carries TRBV6-5 and TRBJ2-7, with TRBD2 identical over 8 bases. The germline V gene has CDR1 MNHEY and CDR2 SVGAGI. V lost 6 bases to trimming and J lost 3 bases; unmatched junction nucleotides: 4. This CDR3 is built from 13 residues. The CDR3 DNA reads TGTGCCAGCAGGCAGGGACTAGTCTACGAGCAGTACTTC. This gives the protein CASRQGLVYEQYF.

This clone was seen only a few times. The chain links TRBV4-3 to TRBJ1-1; TRBD1 is a possible D gene (6 bases). The germline gives CDR1 LGHNA, CDR2 YSLEER. The V end was cut by 4 bases, the J end by 0 bases, with 12 bases between. The CDR3 is 15 amino acids. The CDR3 DNA reads as TGCGCCAGCAGCCCTCGAACAGGGTTGAACACTGAAGCTTTCTTT. It encodes CASSPRTGLNTEAFF.

V usage is TRBV4-2 and J usage is TRBJ2-7; TRBD1 matches at 8 bases. With V trimmed by 0 bases and J by 3 bases, 4 bases remained unmatched. Germline CDR1 and CDR2: LGHNA and YNFKEQ. The CDR3 spans 15 residues. Here the CDR3 reads CASSQDTGQGYEQYF. The CDR3 region has the DNA TGTGCCAGCAGCCAAGATACAGGACAGGGCTACGAGCAGTACTTC.

This chain's CDR3 is CASSVRGGNTGELFF. CDR3 sequence (DNA): TGTGCCAGCAGCGTAAGGGGGGGAAACACCGGGGAGCTGTTTTTT. The gene calls are TRBV9 and TRBJ2-2; maybe TRBD2 (7 bases). In germline, CDR1 is SGDLS, CDR2 YYNGEE. The CDR3 totals 15 residues. Deletions cut 1 base from V and 2 bases from J, with 9 bases between.

The chain employs TRBV11-2 and TRBJ2-2; D uncertain. Germline values: CDR1 SGHAT, CDR2 FQNNGV. This CDR3 spans 15 amino acids. Trimming removed 4 bases from V and 5 bases from J, with 14 bases in between. CDR3 sequence: CASSSEGFGTGELFF. The CDR3 DNA sequence: TGTGCCAGCAGCTCAGAAGGCTTCGGGACCGGGGAGCTGTTTTTT.

V gene TRBV27 combines with J gene TRBJ2-7; D remains unclear. With 4 bases removed from V and 3 bases from J, the gap between germline ends came to 10 bases. CDR1 and CDR2 (germline): MNHEY, SMNVEV (reference sequence). The CDR3 spans 13 residues. CDR3: CASSSDLGYEQYF. Written as DNA, the CDR3 is TGTGCCAGCAGTTCAGATCTTGGCTACGAGCAGTACTTC.

The table lists this clone with a count of one. The chain links TRBV6-6 to TRBJ1-1; 7 bases fit TRBD1. CDR1 and CDR2 from the germline V gene are MNHNY and SVGAGI (reference sequence). The CDR3 is 16 amino acids. Germline trimming cut 6 bases from V and 0 bases from J; bases unmatched to any gene: 10. This chain's CDR3 is CASSPWTGPMNTEAFF. As DNA, the CDR3 is TGTGCCAGCAGCCCCTGGACAGGCCCTATGAACACTGAAGCTTTCTTT.

The J gene is TRBJ2-7, the V gene TRBV5-4, with a possible D match to TRBD2 (5 bases). Looked up from germline, CDR1 is SGHNT and CDR2 is YYREEE (reference sequence). The CDR3 sequence is 14 residues long. With 0 bases removed from V and 2 bases from J, the gap between germline ends came to 9 bases. The CDR3: CASSLGHGTYEQYF. Here the CDR3 DNA reads TGTGCCAGCAGCTTGGGGCACGGGACCTACGAGCAGTACTTC.

This chain joins TRBV6-5 and TRBJ2-7; 10 bases match TRBD1. Germline CDR1 MNHEY, CDR2 SVGAGI. This CDR3 is 15 amino acids long. Trimming at V came to 2 bases and at J to 5 bases, leaving 6 bases not matched to a gene. The CDR3 region has the DNA TGTGCCAGCAGTTACGGGGACAGGGGCTTCCACGAGCAGTACTTC. Translation gives CASSYGDRGFHEQYF.

V usage is TRBV29-1 and J usage is TRBJ2-1; 9 bases agree with TRBD1. With V trimmed by 3 bases and J by 8 bases, 2 bases remained unmatched. The germline V gene encodes CDR1 SQVTM and CDR2 ANQGSEA. CDR3 length: 12 residues. The CDR3 loop is CSVETGGYEQFF. DNA of the CDR3: TGCAGCGTTGAGACAGGGGGTTATGAGCAGTTCTTC.

This rearrangement joins TRBV28 to TRBJ2-7; TRBD1 matches at 7 bases. The CDR3 has 13 residues. After removal of 4 bases from V and 4 bases from J, the junction contained 4 bases not matched to a gene. Germline assignment: CDR1 MDHEN and CDR2 SYDVKM. CDR3 region: CASSSGTVYEQYF. CDR3 nucleotides: TGTGCCAGCAGTTCCGGGACAGTTTACGAGCAGTACTTC.

The V and J genes are TRBV18 and TRBJ1-3; weak D call: TRBD1 (5 bases). This CDR3 region has 17 residues. Trimming took off 2 bases at V and 4 bases at J, with 18 bases between the two ends. In germline, CDR1 is KGHSH, CDR2 LQKENI. CDR3 loop: CASSPGLAGRAGNTIYF. The DNA of the CDR3 is TGTGCCAGCTCACCAGGGCTGGCAGGGCGAGCGGGAAACACCATATATTTT.

This clone was observed once. V gene TRBV28 combines with J gene TRBJ2-7; TRBD2 is a possible D gene (7 bases). The CDR3 is 13 amino acids. Germline CDR1 and CDR2: MDHEN and SYDVKM. V lost 8 bases, J lost 2 bases, and 13 bases lay in between. CDR3 amino acids: CASGGASPYEQYF. CDR3 nucleotide sequence: TGTGCCAGCGGGGGGGCCAGCCCCTACGAGCAGTACTTC.

V and J are TRBV21-1 and TRBJ1-5. TRBV21-1 is designated a pseudogene. The CDR3 runs 10 residues. Here the CDR3 reads CASSKSGTCF. In DNA form, the CDR3 reads TGTGCCAGCAGCAAAAGCGGGACATGCTTT.

The chain is built from TRBV18 and TRBJ1-1; no definite D call. V lost 3 bases to trimming and J lost 1 base, with 18 bases between them. Germline V lookup: CDR1 KGHSH, CDR2 LQKENI. The CDR3 consists of 17 residues. This chain's CDR3 is CASSPLTGLRGNTEAFF. CDR3 nucleotides: TGTGCCAGCTCACCGCTGACTGGACTGCGGGGGAACACTGAAGCTTTCTTT.

This clone was found a few times. V usage is TRBV5-1 and J usage is TRBJ2-7; D unclear. Trimming removed 0 bases at V and 0 bases at J, with 10 bases between. The CDR3 spans 15 residues. Germline-derived CDR1 and CDR2 are SGHRS and YFSETQ. The CDR3 nucleotides read TGCGCCAGCAGCTTGGATCAGACAAGCTCCTACGAGCAGTACTTC. The encoded protein is CASSLDQTSSYEQYF.